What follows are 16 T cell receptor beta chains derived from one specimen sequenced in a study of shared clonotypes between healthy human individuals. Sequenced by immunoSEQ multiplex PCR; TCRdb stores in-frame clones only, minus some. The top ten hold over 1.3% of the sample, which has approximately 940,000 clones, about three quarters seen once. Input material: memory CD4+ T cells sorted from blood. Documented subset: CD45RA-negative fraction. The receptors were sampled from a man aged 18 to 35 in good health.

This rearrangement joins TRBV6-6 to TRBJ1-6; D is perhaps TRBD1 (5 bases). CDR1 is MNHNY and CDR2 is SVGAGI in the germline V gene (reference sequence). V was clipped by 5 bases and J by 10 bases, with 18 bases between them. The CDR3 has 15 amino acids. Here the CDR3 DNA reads TGTGCCAGCAGTCCCATTCAGGGAGGAGGGTCACCCCTCCACTTT. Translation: CASSPIQGGGSPLHF.

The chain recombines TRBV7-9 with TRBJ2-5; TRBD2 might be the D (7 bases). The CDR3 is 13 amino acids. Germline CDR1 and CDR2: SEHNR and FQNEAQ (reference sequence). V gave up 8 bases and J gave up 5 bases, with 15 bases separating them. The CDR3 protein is CASDRGGGETQYF. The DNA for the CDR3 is TGTGCCAGCGATCGGGGAGGGGGGGAGACCCAGTACTTC. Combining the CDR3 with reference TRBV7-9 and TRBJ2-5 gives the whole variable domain DTGVSQNPRHKITKRGQNVTFRCDPISEHNRLYWYRQTLGQGPEFLTYFQNEAQLEKSRLLSDRFSAERPKGSFSTLEIQRTEQGDSAMYLCASDRGGGETQYFGPGTRLLVL.

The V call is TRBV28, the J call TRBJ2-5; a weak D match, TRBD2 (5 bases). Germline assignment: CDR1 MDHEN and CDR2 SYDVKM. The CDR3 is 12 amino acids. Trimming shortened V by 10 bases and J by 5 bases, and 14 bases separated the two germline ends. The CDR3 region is CAIQRTGETQYF. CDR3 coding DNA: TGTGCCATCCAAAGAACGGGGGAGACCCAGTACTTC.

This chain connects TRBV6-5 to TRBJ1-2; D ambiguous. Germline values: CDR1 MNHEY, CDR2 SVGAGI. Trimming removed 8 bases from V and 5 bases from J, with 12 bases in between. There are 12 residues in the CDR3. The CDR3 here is CASLRIGYGYTF. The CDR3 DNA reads TGTGCCAGCCTGCGGATCGGATATGGCTACACCTTC.

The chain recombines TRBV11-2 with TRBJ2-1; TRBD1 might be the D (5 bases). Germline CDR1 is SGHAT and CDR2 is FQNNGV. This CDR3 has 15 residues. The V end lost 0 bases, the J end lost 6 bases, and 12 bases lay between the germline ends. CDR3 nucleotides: TGTGCCAGCAGCTTAGACTCCGGCCAGGGCAATGAGCAGTTCTTC. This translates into CASSLDSGQGNEQFF.

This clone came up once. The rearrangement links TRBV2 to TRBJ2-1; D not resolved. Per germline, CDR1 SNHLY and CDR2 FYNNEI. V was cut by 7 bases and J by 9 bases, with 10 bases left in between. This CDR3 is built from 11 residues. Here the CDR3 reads CASTAFTEQFF. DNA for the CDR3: TGTGCCAGCACCGCTTTCACTGAGCAGTTCTTC.

For the CDR3, the DNA is TGTGCCAGCAGTGAATCAATAGGGACCTACAATGAGCAGTTCTTC. It codes for CASSESIGTYNEQFF. The chain is built from TRBV6-1 and TRBJ2-1; D call uncertain. V was pared by 2 bases and J by 2 bases, with 10 bases between. The CDR3 loop spans 15 amino acids. Germline V gives CDR1 MNHNS, CDR2 SASEGT.

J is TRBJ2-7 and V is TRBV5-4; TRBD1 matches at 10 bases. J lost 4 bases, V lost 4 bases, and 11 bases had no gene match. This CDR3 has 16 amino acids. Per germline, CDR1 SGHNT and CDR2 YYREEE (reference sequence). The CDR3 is CASSASSGTGAYEQYF. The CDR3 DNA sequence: TGTGCCAGCAGCGCTAGTTCCGGGACAGGGGCTTACGAGCAGTACTTC. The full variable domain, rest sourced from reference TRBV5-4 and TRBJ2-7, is ETGVTQSPTHLIKTRGQQVTLRCSSQSGHNTVSWYQQALGQGPQFIFQYYREEENGRGNFPPRFSGLQFPNYSSELNVNALELDDSALYLCASSASSGTGAYEQYFGPGTRLTVT.

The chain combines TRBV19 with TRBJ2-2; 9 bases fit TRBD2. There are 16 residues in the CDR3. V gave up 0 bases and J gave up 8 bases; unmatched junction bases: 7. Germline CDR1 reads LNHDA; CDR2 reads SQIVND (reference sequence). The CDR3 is CASSIEGLARGGELFF. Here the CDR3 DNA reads TGTGCCAGTAGTATAGAGGGACTAGCCAGAGGAGGGGAGCTGTTTTTT.

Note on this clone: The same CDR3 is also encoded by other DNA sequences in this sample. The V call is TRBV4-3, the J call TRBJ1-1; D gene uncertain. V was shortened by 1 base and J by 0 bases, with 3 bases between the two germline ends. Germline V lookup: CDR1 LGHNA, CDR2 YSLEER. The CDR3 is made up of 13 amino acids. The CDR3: CASSQVLNTEAFF. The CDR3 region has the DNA TGCGCCAGCAGCCAAGTCCTGAACACTGAAGCTTTCTTT.

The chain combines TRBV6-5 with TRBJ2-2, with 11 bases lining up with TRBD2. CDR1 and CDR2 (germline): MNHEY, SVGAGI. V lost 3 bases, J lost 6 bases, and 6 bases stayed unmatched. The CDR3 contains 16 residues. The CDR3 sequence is CASSYLAGGAAGELFF. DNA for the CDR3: TGTGCCAGCAGTTATCTAGCGGGAGGAGCGGCCGGGGAGCTGTTTTTT.

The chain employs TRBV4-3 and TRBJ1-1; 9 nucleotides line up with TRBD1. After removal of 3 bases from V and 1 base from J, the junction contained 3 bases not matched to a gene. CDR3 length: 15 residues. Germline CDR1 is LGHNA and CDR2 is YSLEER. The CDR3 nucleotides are TGCGCCAGCAGCCAGATGGGACAGGGGAACACTGAAGCTTTCTTT. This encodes CASSQMGQGNTEAFF.

The CDR3 DNA follows: TGTGCCATCAGTGCGGCCAGGGGGCCGGTGAACACCGGGGAGCTGTTTTTT. Its translation is CAISAARGPVNTGELFF. The rearrangement links TRBV10-3 to TRBJ2-2; 8 bases align to TRBD1. Germline trimming cut 4 bases from V and 1 base from J; bases unmatched to any gene: 8. CDR1 and CDR2 from the germline V gene are ENHRY and SYGVKD. This CDR3 region has 17 residues.

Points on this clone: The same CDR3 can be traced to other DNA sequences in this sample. CDR3 sequence: CASSQSGTDTQYF. For the CDR3, the DNA is TGTGCCAGCAGCCAGAGCGGGACAGATACGCAGTATTTT. The chain couples TRBV5-4 to TRBJ2-3; perhaps TRBD2 as D (6 bases). This CDR3 spans 13 amino acids. V lost 4 bases to trimming and J lost 3 bases, with 9 bases between them. In germline, CDR1 is SGHNT, CDR2 YYREEE (reference sequence).

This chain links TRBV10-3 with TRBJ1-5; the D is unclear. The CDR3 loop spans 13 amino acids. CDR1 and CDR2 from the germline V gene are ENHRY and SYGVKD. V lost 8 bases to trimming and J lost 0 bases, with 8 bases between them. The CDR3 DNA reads TGTGCCATCGGTCCCGATAGCAATCAGCCCCAGCATTTT. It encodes CAIGPDSNQPQHF.

The chain's CDR3 is CASSLGGPSREQYF. CDR3 DNA: TGTGCCAGCAGCTTGGGCGGGCCGAGCAGAGAGCAGTACTTC. V gene TRBV5-4 combines with J gene TRBJ2-7, with TRBD2 as a possible D gene (5 bases). This CDR3 is built from 14 residues. Trimming took 0 bases from V and 7 from J, leaving 14 bases between them. Germline V CDR1 and CDR2: SGHNT, YYREEE (reference sequence).